A single sample gave rise to the 18 T cell receptor beta chains below, sequenced in a study of cytomegalovirus exposure and HLA in healthy donors. Profiling relied on immunoSEQ multiplex PCR, and the TCRdb table lists in-frame clones only, not all of them. Among about 49,000 clones listed, about 90% were seen once. Sequenced sample: PBMCs. These receptor sequences come from a man aged 18-30 years in good health and CMV-seronegative.

This chain joins TRBV29-1 and TRBJ2-7, with a tentative D call TRBD1 (6 bases). The length of the CDR3 is 12 residues. Looked up from germline, CDR1 is SQVTM and CDR2 is ANQGSEA. The ends were cut back, 3 bases at V and 6 bases at J, with 12 bases in the middle. The CDR3 reads CSVDKTGTEQYF. The CDR3 DNA follows: TGCAGCGTTGATAAGACAGGCACCGAGCAGTACTTC.

The rearrangement joins TRBV4-3 to TRBJ2-1, with TRBD2 matching over 10 bases. The V gene end was trimmed by 2 bases and the J gene end by 7 bases; junction bases not matched to a gene: 11. Germline V gene sequence: CDR1 LGHNA, CDR2 YSLEER. This CDR3 is 17 amino acids long. In DNA, the CDR3 is TGCGCCAGCAGCCAAAGAATTAGCGGGAGGCTGGGGAATGAGCAGTTCTTC. This codes for CASSQRISGRLGNEQFF.

CDR3: CASSPTSRGSSGNTIYF. CDR3 DNA: TGTGCCAGCAGCCCTACATCCAGGGGAAGCTCTGGAAACACCATATATTTT. The chain uses TRBV7-2 and TRBJ1-3, with TRBD1 as a possible D gene (6 bases). The CDR3 extends over 17 amino acids. The V and J ends lost 5 bases and 0 bases respectively, with 17 bases between them. Germline CDR1 SGHTA, CDR2 FQGNSA.

The chain joins TRBV4-1 to TRBJ2-5, with unresolved D. Trimming shortened V by 0 bases and J by 1 base, and 18 bases separated the two germline ends. Germline CDR1 is MGHRA and CDR2 is YSYEKL. There are 18 residues in the CDR3. The CDR3 here is CASSQESGGALTQETQYF. CDR3 coding DNA: TGCGCCAGCAGCCAAGAGTCCGGCGGTGCTCTTACCCAAGAGACCCAGTACTTC.

The chain combines TRBV29-1 with TRBJ2-3; D is perhaps TRBD2 (5 bases). This CDR3 comprises 14 residues. V lost 5 bases and J lost 4, with 16 bases in between. Germline V gives CDR1 SQVTM, CDR2 ANQGSEA. The CDR3 DNA reads as TGCAGCGTTCCAAGAGGGATGTCAGCAGATACGCAGTATTTT. Translation gives CSVPRGMSADTQYF.

The sample holds one count of this clone. This chain's CDR3 is CASSPRLSEGYTF. The CDR3 DNA follows: TGTGCCAGCAGCCCCAGACTAAGTGAGGGCTACACCTTC. V usage is TRBV14 and J usage is TRBJ1-2; no reliable D call. CDR1 SGHDN and CDR2 FVKESK come from the germline V gene. Trimming took off 4 bases at V and 8 bases at J, with 14 bases between the two ends. The CDR3 covers 13 residues.

The chain is built from TRBV11-2 and TRBJ2-7; 8 bases are shared with TRBD2. After removal of 3 bases from V and 6 bases from J, the junction contained 4 bases not matched to a gene. CDR1 and CDR2 from the germline V gene are SGHAT and FQNNGV. CDR3 length equals 13 residues. This chain's CDR3 is CASSFQAGAEQYF. For the CDR3, the DNA is TGTGCCAGCAGCTTCCAAGCGGGAGCCGAGCAGTACTTC.

The chain carries TRBV28 and TRBJ1-5, with 8 nucleotides matching TRBD1. The CDR3 length is 17 residues. V was pared by 5 bases and J by 3 bases, with 12 bases of the junction left unmatched. The germline gives CDR1 MDHEN, CDR2 SYDVKM. The CDR3 bases are TGTGCCAGCAGTCGTCCGGGACAGGTTTGGGACAATCAGCCCCAGCATTTT. This codes for CASSRPGQVWDNQPQHF. The full variable domain, its missing parts supplied by reference TRBV28 and TRBJ1-5, is DVKVTQSSRYLVKRTGEKVFLECVQDMDHENMFWYRQDPGLGLRLIYFSYDVKMKEKGDIPEGYSVSREKKERFSLILESASTNQTSMYLCASSRPGQVWDNQPQHFGDGTRLSIL.

The gene calls are TRBV6-1 and TRBJ2-1; 12 bases are shared with TRBD2. The J segment lost 3 bases and the V segment lost 1 base, leaving 4 bases of the junction unmatched. CDR3 length equals 17 residues. CDR1 is MNHNS and CDR2 is SASEGT in the germline V gene. The DNA for the CDR3 is TGTGCCAGCAGTGAAGGACTAGCGGGAGAGGTCTACAATGAGCAGTTCTTC. Encoded protein: CASSEGLAGEVYNEQFF.

The CDR3 DNA sequence: TGTGCCAGCAGCTTAGGCTACTCCACTGAAGCTTTCTTT. It encodes CASSLGYSTEAFF. The V call is TRBV11-2, the J call TRBJ1-1; no reliable D call. V lost 1 base and J lost 4, with 7 bases in between. Germline V gives CDR1 SGHAT, CDR2 FQNNGV. CDR3 length equals 13 residues. Using reference TRBV11-2 and TRBJ1-1 for the parts outside the CDR3, the full variable domain is EAGVAQSPRYKIIEKRQSVAFWCNPISGHATLYWYQQILGQGPKLLIQFQNNGVVDDSQLPKDRFSAERLKGVDSTLKIQPAKLEDSAVYLCASSLGYSTEAFFGQGTRLTVV.

The chain links TRBV6-1 to TRBJ1-2; D may be TRBD1 (6 bases). Trimming left V 5 bases short and J 0 bases short, with 13 bases between. CDR1 is MNHNS and CDR2 is SASEGT in the germline V gene. The CDR3 is made up of 15 amino acids. CDR3 sequence: CASSLHRDANYGYTF. The DNA for the CDR3 is TGTGCCAGCAGTCTCCACAGGGATGCTAACTATGGCTACACCTTC.

The chain couples TRBV7-9 to TRBJ2-1, with 8 nucleotides matching TRBD2. Looked up from germline, CDR1 is SEHNR and CDR2 is FQNEAQ (reference sequence). CDR3 size: 18 residues. Trimming cost V 5 bases and J 4 bases; bases outside gene matches: 16. DNA for the CDR3: TGTGCCAGCAGCATGAGCGGAATAGCGGGAACGGGATACAATGAGCAGTTCTTC. As protein: CASSMSGIAGTGYNEQFF.

The chain recombines TRBV5-5 with TRBJ2-7; 7 positions match TRBD1. Trimming removed 4 bases from V and 4 bases from J; junction bases left unmatched: 14. Germline loops: CDR1 SGHKS, CDR2 YYEKEE (reference sequence). The CDR3 spans 16 residues. The CDR3 DNA follows: TGTGCCAGCAGCAAGGACCTGGGACAGTCTAAATACGAGCAGTACTTC. Encoded protein: CASSKDLGQSKYEQYF.

The chain joins TRBV30 to TRBJ1-3; D unclear. This CDR3 contains 14 residues. Germline CDR1 GTSNPN, CDR2 SVGIG (reference sequence). The germline V and J ends were trimmed by 0 bases and 0 bases, with 6 bases remaining between them. The CDR3 DNA reads as TGTGCCTGGAGTGTCAGTGTCTCTGGAAACACCATATATTTT. Protein product: CAWSVSVSGNTIYF.

V usage is TRBV18 and J usage is TRBJ2-3; D remains ambiguous. Trimming cost V 3 bases and J 2 bases, with 3 bases left between them. Germline V gene lookup returns CDR1 KGHSH and CDR2 LQKENI. This CDR3 comprises 12 residues. Written as DNA, the CDR3 is TGTGCCAGCTCACCCCACACAGATACGCAGTATTTT. This translates into CASSPHTDTQYF.

The V call is TRBV5-5, the J call TRBJ2-5, with 7 bases matching TRBD1. The CDR3 is made up of 15 amino acids. V lost 2 bases, J lost 4 bases, and 8 bases stayed unmatched. The germline gives CDR1 SGHKS, CDR2 YYEKEE (reference sequence). This CDR3 reads CASSFTEQGVETQYF. In DNA form, the CDR3 reads TGTGCCAGCAGCTTTACCGAGCAGGGGGTAGAGACCCAGTACTTC.

CDR3 loop: CASTLGLAGSYTDTQYF. The CDR3 DNA follows: TGTGCCAGCACCTTGGGGCTAGCGGGAAGCTACACAGATACGCAGTATTTT. V gene TRBV28 combines with J gene TRBJ2-3, with 9 bases matching TRBD2. The J segment lost 2 bases and the V segment lost 7 bases, leaving 13 bases of the junction unmatched. The CDR3 has 17 amino acids. Looked up from germline, CDR1 is MDHEN and CDR2 is SYDVKM.

The chain carries TRBV27 and TRBJ2-5, with a possible D match to TRBD2 (6 bases). In germline, CDR1 is MNHEY, CDR2 SMNVEV (reference sequence). The CDR3 covers 16 residues. V was cut by 4 bases and J by 4 bases, with 19 bases left in between. This chain's CDR3 is CASSSLGGEGRETQYF. For the CDR3, the DNA is TGTGCCAGCAGTTCGCTAGGAGGGGAAGGTCGAGAGACCCAGTACTTC.